This is a list of T cell receptor beta chains from one sample in a study of metastatic and nonmetastatic thyroid tumors. TCRdb recomputed clones from the PCR reads via MiXCR. The sample lists tens of thousands of clones; around 18% were seen once. Material for sequencing was blood. The receptors originated from a female donor with papillary thyroid cancer or a benign thyroid nodule (not recorded which). Some clones in this sample may be carry-over from other donors' samples. CDR3s include the opening cysteine and the closing phenylalanine or tryptophan. A D gene is named only where the DNA matches it firmly. Clone size is shown for a subset of rows, as once, few, many or a class of expanded clone.

v_gene	d_gene	j_gene	abundance	CDR3nt	CDR3aa
TRBV19	-	TRBJ1-1	many	TGTGCCAGTAGTATCGGCGTGGTATCTGAAGCTTTCTTT	CASSIGVVSEAFF
TRBV30	-	TRBJ2-3	-	TGTGCCTGGACCAGTGGGAATAGCACAGATACGCAGTATTTT	CAWTSGNSTDTQYF
TRBV7-2	-	TRBJ1-2	many	TGTGCCAGCAGCTCTTATTCAGACGACGGCTATGGCTACACCTTC	CASSSYSDDGYGYTF
TRBV28	-	TRBJ2-3	many	TGTGCCAGCAGCTCCCCGAAAAGAGATACGCAGTATTTT	CASSSPKRDTQYF
TRBV29-1	TRBD1	TRBJ1-1	many	TGCAGCGTCGGGGACAGGGGGCTTACTGAAGCTTTCTTT	CSVGDRGLTEAFF
TRBV19	TRBD1	TRBJ1-5	many	TGTGCCAGTAGTATACAGGGGGCGTCCCAGCCCCAGCATTTT	CASSIQGASQPQHF
TRBV6-1	-	TRBJ1-3	many	TGTGCCAGCATCCAGGGTGCCGGAAACACCATATATTTT	CASIQGAGNTIYF
TRBV27	-	TRBJ2-7	many	TGTGCCAGCAGTCAAGACAGCTCCTACGAGCAGTACTTC	CASSQDSSYEQYF
TRBV11-2	TRBD1	TRBJ2-7	few	TGTGCCAGCAGCTTAGATCAGGGGGTCGAGCAGTACTTC	CASSLDQGVEQYF
TRBV11-3	-	TRBJ2-3	many	TGTGCCAGCAGCCCGGGATCTCAGAATACGCAGTATTTT	CASSPGSQNTQYF
TRBV2	-	TRBJ1-2	many	TGTGCCAGCAGCTATCAGAGAAACTATGGCTACACCTTC	CASSYQRNYGYTF
TRBV27	-	TRBJ2-7	-	TGTGCCAGCAGTTTGGGGTTTGGAGAGCAGTACTTC	CASSLGFGEQYF
TRBV18	-	TRBJ1-2	many	TGTGCCAGCTCACCACAGGGAGCTAACTATGGCTACACCTTC	CASSPQGANYGYTF
TRBV28	-	TRBJ2-3	-	TGTGCCAGCAGTTTATCCGGCAGCGGCACAGATACGCAGTATTTT	CASSLSGSGTDTQYF
TRBV30	TRBD1	TRBJ1-1	-	TGTGCCTGGAGTGCCGGGACAGGGAATTTGGCTGAAGCTTTCTTT	CAWSAGTGNLAEAFF
TRBV4-1	-	TRBJ2-7	medium-sized	TGCGCCAGCAGCCAAGATAGTGGCGTTAGCTCCTACGAGCAGTACTTC	CASSQDSGVSSYEQYF
TRBV14	-	TRBJ2-1	many	TGTGCCAGCAGCCAAGCGGGAATTCTTCTTGTGGTCGATGAGCAGTTCTTC	CASSQAGILLVVDEQFF
TRBV6-1	TRBD1	TRBJ1-2	many	TGTGCCAGCAGTGCCCCGGGACAGGGGCTCTATGGCTACACCTTC	CASSAPGQGLYGYTF
TRBV6-6	-	TRBJ2-7	few	TGTGCCAGCAGTTACACTTTGACAGGATCCTCGAACGAGCAGTACTTC	CASSYTLTGSSNEQYF
TRBV19	-	TRBJ2-5	many	TGTGCCAGTACCAGCACAGGGTCGTCAGAGACCCAGTACTTC	CASTSTGSSETQYF
TRBV7-3	-	TRBJ2-7	few	TGTGCCAGCAGCTATGACGGATCCTCCTACGAGCAGTACTTC	CASSYDGSSYEQYF
TRBV20-1	TRBD2	TRBJ2-7	few	TGCAGTGCCGGCAGCGGGAGAGGGAACTACGAGCAGTACTTC	CSAGSGRGNYEQYF
TRBV5-1	-	TRBJ2-1	many	TGCGCCAGCAGCTGGATGGACCTTTACAATGAGCAGTTCTTC	CASSWMDLYNEQFF
TRBV13	TRBD1	TRBJ1-3	many	TGTGCCAGCAGCGAGGATGGGACAGAACCCTCTGGAAACACCATATATTTT	CASSEDGTEPSGNTIYF
TRBV5-1	TRBD2	TRBJ2-7	-	TGCGCCAGCAGCGTAACTAGCGGGGTACCCTACGAGCAGTACTTC	CASSVTSGVPYEQYF
TRBV7-2	-	TRBJ2-1	many	TGTGCCAGCAGCGCGATGGGGGATGAGCAGTTCTTC	CASSAMGDEQFF
TRBV30	-	TRBJ1-6	-	TGTGCCTGGAGAACCAGTGGAGGCGTCGTTTCACCCCTCCACTTT	CAWRTSGGVVSPLHF
TRBV9	-	TRBJ2-4	many	TGTGCCAGCAGCGTTGTGGGCGGATTGGACATTCAGTACTTC	CASSVVGGLDIQYF
TRBV28	-	TRBJ1-2	few	TGTGCCAGCAGTTTTGGAGGGGACGGCTACACCTTC	CASSFGGDGYTF
TRBV20-1	TRBD2	TRBJ2-1	many	TGCAGTGCTAGAGAGCGGGAGAATGAGCAGTTCTTC	CSARERENEQFF
TRBV20-1	-	TRBJ1-5	-	TGCAGTGCAAGAGGGCCCCAAAATAGCAATCAGCCCCAGCATTTT	CSARGPQNSNQPQHF
TRBV30	-	TRBJ1-1	many	TGTGCCTGGAGTGTTTCGGGGGCTGAAGCTTTCTTT	CAWSVSGAEAFF
TRBV30	-	TRBJ2-1	many	TGTGCCTGGAGGACTTTCCTCGGGACTGTGAGCAATGAGCAGTTCTTC	CAWRTFLGTVSNEQFF
TRBV19	-	TRBJ1-2	many	TGTGCCAGTAGTATAGATATATTCTCGGGTGGGGGCTACACCTTC	CASSIDIFSGGGYTF
TRBV6-1	-	TRBJ2-7	many	TGTGCCAGCAGTTCGAGGGGCGGACCTTCCTACGAGCAGTACTTC	CASSSRGGPSYEQYF
TRBV6-5	-	TRBJ2-2	-	TGTGCCAGCAGTTACCATCCTAGCGCGAACACCGGGGAGCTGTTTTTT	CASSYHPSANTGELFF
TRBV4-1	-	TRBJ1-5	many	TGCGCCAGCAGCGAACGACGGGGGAGTAATCAGCCCCAGCATTTT	CASSERRGSNQPQHF
TRBV6-1	-	TRBJ1-3	many	TGTGCCAGCAGTCAGACTGGAAACACCATATATTTT	CASSQTGNTIYF
TRBV7-7	-	TRBJ2-2	many	TGTGCTAGCAGCTTAGGCTGGGGCTCTTTCACCGGGGAGCTGTTTTTT	CASSLGWGSFTGELFF
TRBV19	-	TRBJ2-2	many	TGTGCCAGTAGTCCCCTCTGGGTGAACACCGGGGAGCTGTTTTTT	CASSPLWVNTGELFF
TRBV19	-	TRBJ2-3	-	TGTGCCACTGTGACTACCAGCACATATACGCAGTATTTT	CATVTTSTYTQYF
TRBV18	-	TRBJ2-3	many	TGTGCCAGCACCACTTACACAGATACGCAGTATTTT	CASTTYTDTQYF